This record looks at one T cell receptor (beta chain) sequence and its context. Its specificity is unknown. Trimming removed 0 bases at V and 9 bases at J, with 12 bases between. CDR1 is WNHNN and CDR2 is SYGVQD in the germline V gene (reference sequence). There are 14 residues in the CDR3. Sequencing used immunoSEQ multiplex PCR; TCRdb keeps in-frame clones, though not all of them. This sample carries around 56,000 clones, approximately 83% of them seen once, and the ten largest clones take about 1.6%. The data were taken from a study of OX40 agonist ivuxolimab in advanced cancers. Overall study context: Three patients had partial responses: one hepatocellular carcinoma, two cutaneous melanoma.

Notes on the study in general: The study found that CD8+ T cells averaged more expanded clones than CD4+. The 0.1-3.0 mg/kg partial responders had among the lowest clonal expansion.

V is TRBV10-1 and J is TRBJ2-1, with D possibly being TRBD1 or TRBD2 (6 bases each). This sequence originates from an adult with an advanced solid tumor such as melanoma, head and neck, liver or kidney cancer. The sample here was CD4+ or CD8+ T cells sorted from blood, taken in a trial of the OX40 agonist ivuxolimab. CDR3 sequence: CASSESGGLVEQFF. CDR3 in DNA: TGCGCCAGCAGTGAGTCAGGGGGACTGGTTGAGCAGTTCTTC.